The next 19 T cell receptor beta chains were all read from a single sample in a study of T cells in Graves' hyperthyroidism and ophthalmopathy (dated by TCRdb to between 2018 and 2020). Libraries were made using multiplex PCR. TCRdb records Illumina HiSeq 2000 as the sequencer. Amplification of TCR beta CDR3 regions was carried out from RNA transcripts. The first round of RT-PCR for the TCR CDR3 was performed with the HTBI primer set and the Qiagen OneStep RT-PCR kit. Using fastp at Q25 and MiXCR, TCRdb reprocessed the public reads and kept productive beta chains. For every CDR3 protein sequence, its rows merge into one entry that carries the most common genes and DNA. The sample table contains about 500,000 distinct CDR3 sequences; only one count was recorded for approximately 17% of them. The ten largest clonotypes hold under 20% of the sample. The sequenced sample consisted of blood. All receptors come from a woman aged 18 to 35 with Graves' ophthalmopathy.

J is TRBJ2-7 and V is TRBV18, with 7 bases that match TRBD1. Germline CDR1 is KGHSH and CDR2 is LQKENI. Losses at the gene ends were 1 base for V and 0 bases for J; bases not matched to a gene: 9. The CDR3 is made up of 17 amino acids. The CDR3 nucleotides are TGTGCCAGCTCACCACGAATCGACAGGGTCGGCTCCTACGAGCAGTACTTC. Protein product: CASSPRIDRVGSYEQYF.

This clonotype showed up many times. The rearrangement uses TRBV5-1 and TRBJ2-2; 8 positions agree with TRBD1. Germline V lookup: CDR1 SGHRS, CDR2 YFSETQ. Losses at the gene ends were 4 bases for V and 3 bases for J; bases not matched to a gene: 8. The CDR3 has 16 amino acids. This chain's CDR3 is CASSPRQGHYTGELFF. CDR3 in DNA: TGCGCCAGCAGCCCGCGACAGGGGCATTACACCGGGGAGCTGTTTTTT.

This clonotype has a handful of counts. The genes are TRBV28 and TRBJ1-1; D gene uncertain. The ends were cut back, 4 bases at V and 1 base at J, with 10 bases in the middle. In germline, CDR1 is MDHEN, CDR2 SYDVKM. This CDR3 contains 14 residues. CDR3 loop: CASSSDDGNTEAFF. The CDR3 DNA is TGTGCCAGCAGTTCGGACGATGGGAACACTGAAGCTTTCTTT.

This clonotype was observed at least ten times. The chain joins TRBV7-8 to TRBJ2-1; TRBD1 agrees at 7 bases. CDR3 length equals 14 residues. Trimming at V came to 4 bases and at J to 8 bases, leaving 8 bases not matched to a gene. Germline CDR1 is SGHVS and CDR2 is FQNEAQ. The CDR3 sequence: CASSSTRGGHEQFF. CDR3 DNA sequence: TGTGCCAGCAGCTCCACCCGAGGGGGCCATGAGCAGTTCTTC.

V gene TRBV28 combines with J gene TRBJ2-1; TRBD2 matches 7 bases. The CDR3 spans 17 residues. Germline CDR1 is MDHEN and CDR2 is SYDVKM. J was trimmed by 1 base and V by 7 bases; bases with no gene match: 13. DNA for the CDR3: TGTGCCAGCACCCCCATTGGTGGACTAGGATCCTACAATGAGCAGTTCTTC. Residues: CASTPIGGLGSYNEQFF.

This clonotype has a count of ten or more. The chain joins TRBV7-2 to TRBJ1-2; D possibly corresponds to TRBD1 (6 bases). The germline V gene has CDR1 SGHTA and CDR2 FQGNSA. Trimming pared 4 bases from V and 8 bases from J, leaving 23 bases between. The CDR3 loop spans 16 amino acids. CDR3 residues: CASSSYRDLNSGGYTF. CDR3 DNA sequence: TGTGCCAGCAGCTCATACAGGGATTTGAACTCGGGCGGCTACACCTTC.

This clonotype came up a few times. The chain combines TRBV28 with TRBJ1-4; D might be TRBD1 (5 bases). Trimming shortened V by 3 bases and J by 5 bases, and 7 bases separated the two germline ends. The CDR3 loop spans 13 amino acids. Per germline, CDR1 MDHEN and CDR2 SYDVKM. CDR3 residues: CASSFDRNEKLFF. Here the CDR3 DNA reads TGTGCCAGCAGTTTCGACAGAAATGAAAAACTGTTTTTT.

This clonotype appeared many times. The chain links TRBV2 to TRBJ2-5; 15 bases match TRBD2. The CDR3 is made up of 16 amino acids. Looked up from germline, CDR1 is SNHLY and CDR2 is FYNNEI. Trimming removed 7 bases from V and 3 bases from J; junction bases left unmatched: 6. The CDR3 DNA is TGTGCCAGCATCGGATGGACTAGCGGGGGGGAAGAGACCCAGTACTTC. The encoded protein is CASIGWTSGGEETQYF.

V gene TRBV29-1 combines with J gene TRBJ2-1, with D unresolved. Looked up from germline, CDR1 is SQVTM and CDR2 is ANQGSEA. Between the trimmed V and J ends, which lost 6 bases and 12 bases, there was a span of 18 bases. The CDR3 is made up of 12 amino acids. Written as DNA, the CDR3 is TGCAGCGTCCACAAGGGTCAGGCACTGCAGTTCTTC. Protein sequence: CSVHKGQALQFF.

J is TRBJ2-2 and V is TRBV6-1, with 12 bases matching TRBD2. The J segment lost 7 bases and the V segment lost 6 bases, leaving 9 bases of the junction unmatched. Looked up from germline, CDR1 is MNHNS and CDR2 is SASEGT. This CDR3 has 16 amino acids. This chain's CDR3 is CASRPTLAGGHGELFF. CDR3 sequence (DNA): TGTGCCAGCAGGCCTACACTAGCGGGAGGCCACGGGGAGCTGTTTTTT.

The rearrangement links TRBV3-1 to TRBJ1-6, with 7 bases that match TRBD1. Germline loops: CDR1 LGHDT, CDR2 YNNKEL (reference sequence). The CDR3 extends over 15 amino acids. With V trimmed by 1 base and J by 5 bases, 2 bases remained unmatched. CDR3 region: CASSQGGTDNSPLHF. The CDR3 bases are TGTGCCAGCAGCCAAGGGGGGACAGATAATTCACCCCTCCACTTT.

Many counts were recorded for this clonotype. J is TRBJ2-3 and V is TRBV7-2; D gene uncertain. V lost 0 bases, J lost 1 base, and 11 bases lay in between. The CDR3 extends over 16 amino acids. Germline V gives CDR1 SGHTA, CDR2 FQGNSA. The CDR3 reads CASSLATYDGTDTQYF. The CDR3, as DNA: TGTGCCAGCAGCTTAGCGACTTACGACGGCACAGATACGCAGTATTTT.

This clonotype was seen a few times. The chain joins TRBV6-6 to TRBJ2-2; no definite D call. V dropped 2 bases and J dropped 2 bases, with 9 bases sitting between them. Germline CDR1 is MNHNY and CDR2 is SVGAGI (reference sequence). The CDR3 has 15 amino acids. The CDR3 spells CASSYPDPNTGELFF. The CDR3 region has the DNA TGTGCCAGCAGTTACCCCGACCCAAACACCGGGGAGCTGTTTTTT.

V and J are TRBV27 and TRBJ1-2, with TRBD1 matching 7 bases. This CDR3 contains 17 residues. The germline V gene has CDR1 MNHEY and CDR2 SMNVEV (reference sequence). After removal of 5 bases from V and 6 bases from J, the junction contained 18 bases not matched to a gene. This CDR3 reads CASSQTRGQMEWDGYTF. DNA of the CDR3: TGTGCCAGCAGTCAAACCCGGGGACAGATGGAGTGGGATGGCTACACCTTC.

The chain has TRBV7-9 and TRBJ2-1; D call uncertain. This CDR3 has 17 amino acids. The V end lost 8 bases, the J end lost 1 base, and 21 bases lay between the germline ends. CDR1 and CDR2 from the germline V gene are SEHNR and FQNEAQ (reference sequence). The CDR3 DNA reads as TGTGCCAGCCATATGGTAAAGGACCTTTGGTCCTACAATGAGCAGTTCTTC. This translates into CASHMVKDLWSYNEQFF.

This sequence joins TRBV5-1 and TRBJ2-2; TRBD1 might be the D (5 bases). Trimming took off 5 bases at V and 4 bases at J, with 9 bases between the two ends. This CDR3 has 13 amino acids. Germline-derived CDR1 and CDR2 are SGHRS and YFSETQ. Here the CDR3 DNA reads TGCGCCAGCAGGGACACTACCACCGGGGAGCTGTTTTTT. It specifies CASRDTTTGELFF.

The table lists this clonotype with many counts. The chain combines TRBV3-1 with TRBJ2-1; D unclear. The CDR3 has 16 residues. Germline CDR1 LGHDT, CDR2 YNNKEL (reference sequence). Trimming removed 0 bases from V and 4 bases from J, with 13 bases in between. The CDR3 loop reads CASSQDALAAYNEQFF. The CDR3 DNA follows: TGTGCCAGCAGCCAAGACGCCCTTGCCGCATACAATGAGCAGTTCTTC.

Points on this clonotype: The junction departs from germline at one end; a sequencing error may be responsible. This chain joins TRBV5-1 and TRBJ1-2, with TRBD1 matching 8 bases. This CDR3 is built from 15 residues. Germline V gene data show CDR1 as SGHRS and CDR2 as YFSETQ. The CDR3 nucleotides are TGTGCCAGCAGCTCGCCGACAGGGGCTGCGTGGGGCTACACCTTC. Protein product: CASSSPTGAAWGYTF.

This clonotype was detected many times. V usage is TRBV2 and J usage is TRBJ1-1, with a tentative D call TRBD1 (5 bases). The CDR3 contains 14 residues. Between the trimmed V and J ends, which lost 6 bases and 0 bases, there was a span of 11 bases. Germline CDR1 reads SNHLY; CDR2 reads FYNNEI. CDR3 residues: CASRRQIMNTEAFF. As DNA, the CDR3 is TGTGCCAGCAGGAGACAGATTATGAACACTGAAGCTTTCTTT.